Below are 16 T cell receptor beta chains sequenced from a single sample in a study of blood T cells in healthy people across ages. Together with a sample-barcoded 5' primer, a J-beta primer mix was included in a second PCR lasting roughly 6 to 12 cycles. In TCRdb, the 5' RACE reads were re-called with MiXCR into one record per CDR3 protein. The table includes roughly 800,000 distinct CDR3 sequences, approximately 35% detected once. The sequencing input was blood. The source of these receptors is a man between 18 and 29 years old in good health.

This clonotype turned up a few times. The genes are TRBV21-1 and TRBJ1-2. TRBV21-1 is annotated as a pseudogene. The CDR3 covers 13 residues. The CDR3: CASKTVVLGGYTF. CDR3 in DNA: TGTGCCAGCAAAACGGTAGTGCTAGGAGGCTACACCTTC.

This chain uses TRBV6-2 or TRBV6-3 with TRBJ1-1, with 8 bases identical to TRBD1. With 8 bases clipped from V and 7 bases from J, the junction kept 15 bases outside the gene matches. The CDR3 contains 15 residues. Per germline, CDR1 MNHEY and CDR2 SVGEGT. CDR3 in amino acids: CASRLYFRGQGEAFF. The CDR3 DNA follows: TGTGCCAGCCGTTTGTACTTCAGGGGGCAAGGTGAAGCTTTCTTT.

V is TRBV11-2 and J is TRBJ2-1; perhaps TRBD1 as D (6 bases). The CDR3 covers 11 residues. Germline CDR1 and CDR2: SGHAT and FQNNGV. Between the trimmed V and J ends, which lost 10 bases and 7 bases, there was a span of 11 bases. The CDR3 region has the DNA TGTGCCACGTACAGGGAGAATGAGCAGTTCTTC. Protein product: CATYRENEQFF. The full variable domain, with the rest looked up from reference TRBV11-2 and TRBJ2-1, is EAGVAQSPRYKIIEKRQSVAFWCNPISGHATLYWYQQILGQGPKLLIQFQNNGVVDDSQLPKDRFSAERLKGVDSTLKIQPAKLEDSAVYLCATYRENEQFFGPGTRLTVL.

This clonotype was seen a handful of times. The CDR3 coding sequence is TGTGCCACCTCGAGGAGCGGGCGCAATGAGCAGTACTTC. Protein product: CATSRSGRNEQYF. The chain recombines TRBV18 with TRBJ2-5; possibly TRBD2 for D (6 bases). In germline, CDR1 is KGHSH, CDR2 LQKENI. Trimming took 10 bases from V and 11 from J, leaving 23 bases between them. CDR3 length: 13 residues.

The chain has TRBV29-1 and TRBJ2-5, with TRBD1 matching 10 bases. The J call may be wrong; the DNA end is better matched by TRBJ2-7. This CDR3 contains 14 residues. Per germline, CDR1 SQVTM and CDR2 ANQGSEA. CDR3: CSVGQGAGKGEQYF. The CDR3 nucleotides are TGCAGCGTTGGACAGGGGGCCGGGAAGGGCGAGCAGTACTTC.

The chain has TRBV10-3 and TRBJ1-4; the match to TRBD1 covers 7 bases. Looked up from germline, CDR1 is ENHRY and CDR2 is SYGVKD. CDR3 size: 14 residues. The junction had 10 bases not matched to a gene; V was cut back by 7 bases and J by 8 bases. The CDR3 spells CAIKPGTAGEKLFF. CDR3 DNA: TGTGCCATCAAACCCGGGACAGCGGGAGAAAAACTGTTTTTT.

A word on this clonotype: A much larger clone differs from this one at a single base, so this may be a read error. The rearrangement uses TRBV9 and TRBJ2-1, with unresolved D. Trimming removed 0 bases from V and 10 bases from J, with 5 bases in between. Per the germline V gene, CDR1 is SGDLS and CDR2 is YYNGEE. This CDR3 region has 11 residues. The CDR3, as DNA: TGTGCCAGCAGCGTAGGGTGGGAGCAGTTCTTC. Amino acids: CASSVGWEQFF.

CDR3 region: CASSYSQGPQETQYF. The DNA of the CDR3 is TGTGCCAGCAGTTACAGTCAGGGACCCCAAGAGACCCAGTACTTC. The gene calls are TRBV6-5 and TRBJ2-5; either TRBD1 or TRBD2 may supply D (5 bases each). The CDR3 is 15 amino acids. V lost 2 bases and J lost 1, with 11 bases in between. The germline CDR1 and CDR2 sequences are MNHEY and SVGAGI.

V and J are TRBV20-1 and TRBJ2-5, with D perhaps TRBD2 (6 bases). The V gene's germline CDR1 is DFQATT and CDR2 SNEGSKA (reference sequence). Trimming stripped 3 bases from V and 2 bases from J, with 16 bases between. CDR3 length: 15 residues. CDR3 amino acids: CSASLTSGSQETQYF. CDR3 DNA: TGCAGTGCTAGTCTTACAAGCGGGTCTCAAGAGACCCAGTACTTC.

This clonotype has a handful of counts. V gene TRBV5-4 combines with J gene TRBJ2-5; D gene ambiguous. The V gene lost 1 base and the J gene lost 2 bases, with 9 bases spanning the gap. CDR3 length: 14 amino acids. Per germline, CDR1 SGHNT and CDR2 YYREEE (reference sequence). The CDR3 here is CASSLPGSQETQYF. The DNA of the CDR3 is TGTGCCAGCAGCTTGCCAGGCAGTCAAGAGACCCAGTACTTC.

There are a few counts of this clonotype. The CDR3 is CASSVGTGRSYEQYF. CDR3 bases: TGCGCCAGCAGCGTTGGGACAGGTCGCTCCTACGAGCAGTACTTC. This chain uses TRBV5-1 with TRBJ2-7; 8 bases align to TRBD1. Trimming cost V 4 bases and J 0 bases; bases outside gene matches: 6. CDR1 SGHRS and CDR2 YFSETQ come from the germline V gene. CDR3 length equals 15 residues.

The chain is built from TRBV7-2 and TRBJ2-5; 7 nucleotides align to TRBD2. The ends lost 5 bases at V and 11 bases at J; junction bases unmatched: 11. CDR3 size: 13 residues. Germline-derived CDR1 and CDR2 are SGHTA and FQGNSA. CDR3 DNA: TGTGCCAGCAGCGCCGGACTAGTTAATGAGCAGTACTTC. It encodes CASSAGLVNEQYF.

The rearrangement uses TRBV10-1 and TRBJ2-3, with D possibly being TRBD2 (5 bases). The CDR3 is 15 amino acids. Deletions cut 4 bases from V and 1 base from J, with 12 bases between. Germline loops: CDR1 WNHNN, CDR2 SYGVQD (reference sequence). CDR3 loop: CASSVAGDGTDTQYF. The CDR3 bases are TGCGCCAGCAGTGTGGCCGGGGATGGCACAGATACGCAGTATTTT.

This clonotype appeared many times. The CDR3 region has the DNA TGTGCCAGCAGTTTATCGAAAAACAGCTTGGGCGGCTACACCTTC. Translation: CASSLSKNSLGGYTF. The chain uses TRBV27 and TRBJ1-2; D unclear. This CDR3 has 15 residues. Germline V CDR1 and CDR2: MNHEY, SMNVEV (reference sequence). V was cut by 0 bases and J by 8 bases, with 16 bases left in between.

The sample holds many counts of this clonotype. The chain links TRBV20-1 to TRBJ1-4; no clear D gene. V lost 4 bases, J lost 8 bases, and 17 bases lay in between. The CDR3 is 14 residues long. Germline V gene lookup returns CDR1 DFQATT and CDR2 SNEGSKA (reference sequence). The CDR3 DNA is TGCAGTGCTACCCCTCTATCATCGGAAGAAAAACTGTTTTTT. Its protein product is CSATPLSSEEKLFF.

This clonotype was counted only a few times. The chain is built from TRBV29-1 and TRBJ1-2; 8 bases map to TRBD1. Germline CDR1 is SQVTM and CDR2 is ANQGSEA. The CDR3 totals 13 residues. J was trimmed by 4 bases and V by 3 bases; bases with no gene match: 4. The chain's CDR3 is CSVDRGQGYGYTF. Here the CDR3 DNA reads TGCAGCGTTGACAGGGGGCAGGGCTATGGCTACACCTTC.